This T cell receptor beta chain is drawn from a study of blood T cell repertoires in COVID-19. The overall study: From the United States, Italy and Spain came samples of acute and convalescent COVID-19. PBMCs, B-cell-depleted T cells, or T cells were the source of the cDNA or gDNA that made up the material.

The authors' processing: It was from reference gene primer amplification that nucleated cell counts were estimated. The data were produced by immunoSEQ multiplex PCR, yet TCRdb's version contains in-frame clones alone and is incomplete. D and trimming were read from the DNA, whereas the V and J calls and clone size are those reported in that table. The repertoire consists of 300,000 to 350,000 clones, with more than 75% occurring once and the leading ten covering nearly 6.5%. The CDR3 contains 16 residues. Per germline, CDR1 KGHDR and CDR2 SFDVKD. Trimming took 1 base from V and 7 from J; bases not matched to a gene: 4.

The specimen was peripheral blood. J is TRBJ2-1 and V is TRBV24-1, with 12 positions matching TRBD2. The clonotype was recovered from a woman aged 50 to 60 with COVID-19, enrolled during active disease. The CDR3 DNA reads as TGTGCCACCAGTGATTTTCTGACTAGCGGGAGTAATGAGCAGTTCTTC. It specifies CATSDFLTSGSNEQFF.